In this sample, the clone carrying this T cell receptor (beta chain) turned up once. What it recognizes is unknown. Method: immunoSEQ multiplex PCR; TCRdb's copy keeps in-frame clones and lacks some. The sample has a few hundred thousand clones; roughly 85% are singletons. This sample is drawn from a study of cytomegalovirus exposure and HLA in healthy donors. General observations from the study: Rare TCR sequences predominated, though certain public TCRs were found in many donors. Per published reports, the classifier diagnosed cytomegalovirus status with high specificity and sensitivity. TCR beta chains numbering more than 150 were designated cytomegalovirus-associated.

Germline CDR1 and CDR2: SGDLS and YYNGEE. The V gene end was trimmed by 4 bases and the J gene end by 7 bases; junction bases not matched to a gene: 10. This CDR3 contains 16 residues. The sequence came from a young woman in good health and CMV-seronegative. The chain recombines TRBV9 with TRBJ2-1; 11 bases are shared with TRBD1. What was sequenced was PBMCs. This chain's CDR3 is CASSLRWGQGGNEQFF. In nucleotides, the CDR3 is TGTGCCAGCAGCCTAAGGTGGGGACAGGGGGGGAATGAGCAGTTCTTC.